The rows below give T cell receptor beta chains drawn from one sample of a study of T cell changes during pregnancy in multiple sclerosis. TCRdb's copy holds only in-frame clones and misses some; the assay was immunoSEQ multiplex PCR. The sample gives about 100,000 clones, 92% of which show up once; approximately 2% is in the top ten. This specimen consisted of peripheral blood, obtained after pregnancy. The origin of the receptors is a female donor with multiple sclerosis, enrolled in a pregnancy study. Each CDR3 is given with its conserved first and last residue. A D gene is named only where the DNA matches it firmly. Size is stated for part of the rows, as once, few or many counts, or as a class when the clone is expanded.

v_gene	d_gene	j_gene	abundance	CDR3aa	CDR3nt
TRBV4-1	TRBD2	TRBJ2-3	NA	CASSQEGGLGSGGWGTDTQYF	TGCGCCAGCAGCCAAGAAGGAGGACTTGGCAGCGGGGGATGGGGCACAGATACGCAGTATTTT
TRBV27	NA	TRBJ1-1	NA	CASTRGSEAFF	TGTGCCAGCACCCGAGGGTCTGAAGCTTTCTTT
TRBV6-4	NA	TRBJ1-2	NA	CASSENPGFGYTF	TGTGCCAGCAGTGAGAATCCGGGGTTCGGCTACACCTTC
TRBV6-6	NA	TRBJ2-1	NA	CASSSGHYNEQFF	TGTGCCAGCAGTTCGGGACACTACAATGAGCAGTTCTTC
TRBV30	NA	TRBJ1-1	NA	CAWSVFLRTEAFF	TGTGCCTGGAGTGTTTTTCTGAGAACTGAAGCTTTCTTT
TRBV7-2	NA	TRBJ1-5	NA	CASSLRGGSNQPQHF	TGTGCCAGCAGCTTAAGGGGGGGGAGCAATCAGCCCCAGCATTTT
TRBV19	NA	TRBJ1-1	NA	CASSIRVEAFF	TGTGCCAGTAGTATCAGGGTTGAAGCTTTCTTT
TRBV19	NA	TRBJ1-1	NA	CASTESGNTEAFF	TGTGCCAGTACCGAATCGGGGAACACTGAAGCTTTCTTT
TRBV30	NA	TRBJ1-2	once	CAWRLGKGLGTNYGYTF	TGTGCCTGGAGATTAGGGAAGGGGCTTGGGACTAACTATGGCTACACCTTC
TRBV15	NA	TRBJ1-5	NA	CATSRGQSDRGGRQPQHF	TGTGCCACCAGCAGAGGTCAGTCGGATCGCGGGGGGCGGCAGCCCCAGCATTTT
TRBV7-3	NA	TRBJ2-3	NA	CASSLGQGADTQYF	TGTGCCAGCAGCTTAGGACAAGGCGCAGATACGCAGTATTTT
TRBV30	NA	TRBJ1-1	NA	CAWSGPRGTEAFF	TGTGCCTGGAGCGGCCCTCGGGGGACTGAAGCTTTCTTT
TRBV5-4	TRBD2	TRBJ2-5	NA	CASSPLAGVQETQYF	TGTGCCAGCAGCCCTCTAGCGGGGGTTCAAGAGACCCAGTACTTC
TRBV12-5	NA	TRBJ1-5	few	CASGSRPQHF	TGTGCTAGTGGTTCCCGGCCCCAGCATTTT
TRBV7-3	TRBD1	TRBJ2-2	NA	CASSRQGAGTGELFF	TGTGCCAGCAGCCGACAGGGGGCCGGCACCGGGGAGCTGTTTTTT
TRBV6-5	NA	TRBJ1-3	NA	CASSYSPGSNTIYF	TGTGCCAGCAGTTACTCGCCAGGTTCCAACACCATATATTTT
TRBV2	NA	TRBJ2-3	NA	CASSRTDTQYF	TGTGCCAGCTCCAGGACAGATACGCAGTATTTT
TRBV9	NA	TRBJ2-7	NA	CASSVKRGRFFDEQYF	TGTGCCAGCAGCGTAAAAAGGGGTCGGTTCTTTGACGAGCAGTACTTC
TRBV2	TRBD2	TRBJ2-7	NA	CASSEVLAGGFYEQYF	TGTGCCAGCAGTGAGGTTCTAGCGGGGGGATTCTACGAGCAGTACTTC
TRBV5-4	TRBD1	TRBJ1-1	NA	CASSLGQGRTEAFF	TGTGCCAGCAGCCTAGGACAGGGGAGGACTGAAGCTTTCTTT
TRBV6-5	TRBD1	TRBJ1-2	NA	CARMTGGWDGYTF	TGTGCCAGGATGACAGGGGGCTGGGATGGCTACACCTTC
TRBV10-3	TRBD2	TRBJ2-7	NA	CAIRGLAGVEQYF	TGTGCCATCAGGGGACTAGCGGGAGTCGAGCAGTACTTC
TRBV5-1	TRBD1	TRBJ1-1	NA	CASSLGDRGYTEAFF	TGCGCCAGCAGCTTGGGCGACAGGGGGTACACTGAAGCTTTCTTT
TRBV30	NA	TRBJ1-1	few	CASLRRGNTEAFF	TGTGCCTCCCTCCGACGAGGGAACACTGAAGCTTTCTTT
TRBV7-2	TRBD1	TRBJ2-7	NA	CASSSRVGGAYEQYF	TGTGCCAGCAGCTCCCGCGTAGGGGGCGCCTACGAGCAGTACTTC
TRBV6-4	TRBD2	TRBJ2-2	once	CASSRLAGGTGELFF	TGTGCCAGCAGCCGACTAGCGGGAGGCACCGGGGAGCTGTTTTTT
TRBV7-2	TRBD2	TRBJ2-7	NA	CASSLLVSGLAPEQYF	TGTGCCAGCAGCCTATTGGTCTCGGGACTAGCACCCGAGCAGTACTTC
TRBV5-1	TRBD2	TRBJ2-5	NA	CASSLVWSSGGSSTETQYF	TGCGCCAGCAGCTTGGTATGGTCTAGCGGGGGGTCCTCAACAGAGACCCAGTACTTC
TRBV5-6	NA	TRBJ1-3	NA	CATQEGGTSGNTIYF	TGTGCCACCCAGGAGGGGGGGACCTCTGGAAACACCATATATTTT
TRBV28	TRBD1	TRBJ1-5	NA	CASSFLYSGTAQHSNQPQHF	TGTGCCAGCAGTTTTCTGTATAGCGGGACAGCCCAGCATAGCAATCAGCCCCAGCATTTT
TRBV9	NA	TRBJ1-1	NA	CASSVTAGNTEAFF	TGTGCCAGCAGCGTAACGGCGGGGAACACTGAAGCTTTCTTT
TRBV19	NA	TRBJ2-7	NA	CASSPGFLDEQYF	TGTGCCAGTAGTCCGGGGTTCCTCGACGAGCAGTACTTC
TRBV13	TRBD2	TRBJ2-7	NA	CASSSIAGGKAYEQYF	TGTGCCAGCAGCTCGATAGCGGGAGGGAAAGCCTACGAGCAGTACTTC
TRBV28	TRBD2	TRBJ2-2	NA	CASSFWREASGELFF	TGTGCCAGCAGTTTCTGGCGGGAGGCTTCCGGGGAGCTGTTTTTT
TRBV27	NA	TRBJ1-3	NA	CASSLRAGPGNTIYF	TGTGCCAGCAGTTTACGGGCAGGGCCTGGAAACACCATATATTTT
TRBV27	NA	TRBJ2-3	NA	CASNLRRGTDTQYF	TGTGCCAGCAACCTACGTCGGGGCACAGATACGCAGTATTTT
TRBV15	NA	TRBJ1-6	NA	CATSIRQTINSPLHF	TGTGCCACCAGCATAAGACAGACCATTAATTCACCCCTCCACTTT
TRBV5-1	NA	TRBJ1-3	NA	CASSQQSGNTIYF	TGCGCCAGCAGCCAACAGTCTGGAAACACCATATATTTT